This T cell receptor beta chain was profiled in a study of OX40 agonist ivuxolimab in advanced cancers. About the full investigation: Ivuxolimab, which targeted the costimulatory receptor OX40 (CD134), was an agonistic, fully human IgG2 monoclonal antibody. Peripheral TCRbeta sequencing aimed to test whether ivuxolimab altered TCR sequence diversity and caused clonal T-cell expansion. Three dose-escalation patients achieved partial responses, one with hepatocellular carcinoma and two with cutaneous melanoma. Among the approximately 50 dose-escalation patients, some 19 had hepatocellular carcinoma, 15 or so melanoma, 9 renal cell carcinoma and 9 head and neck cancer. In the dose-escalation cohort, approximately 83% of patients were male, and the mean age was roughly 60 years with a range of roughly 23 to 90. Prior anti-PD-1, anti-PD-L1 or anti-CTLA-4 therapy was permitted, and 40% to 50% of dose-escalation patients had received checkpoint inhibitors. Intravenous ivuxolimab was administered to patients every 2 weeks at six dose levels: 0.01, 0.1, 0.3, 1.5, 3 and 10 mg/kg. The paper covers the monotherapy dose-escalation part of the phase I ivuxolimab trial, which included N ≈ 50 patients. What the authors observed across the whole study: Low levels of normalized T-cell clonal expansion were also shown by some nonresponding patients. The antigen specificity of the clonally expanded peripheral T cells was not determined. Partial responders in the 0.1-3.0 mg/kg groups had among the lowest normalized peripheral clonal expansion, especially among CD8+ T cells. At doses of 0.1 to 3.0 mg/kg, clonal expansion of both CD4+ and CD8+ T cells in blood was seen between baseline and week 6. On average, CD8+ T cells showed more expanded clones than CD4+ T cells after ivuxolimab.

To sequence the TCRbeta CDR3 region, genomic DNA was isolated from the sorted cells. The immunoSEQ Assay was used to sequence the TCRbeta CDR3 regions. The immuneACCESS repertoire file appears here via TCRdb, limited to in-frame rearrangements. These files lack a portion of the clones; in checked studies, under half of the deficit traces to unresolved V genes, and the cause of the others is not known. Counted in this sample were fewer than 95,000 clones; roughly 80% of them appeared once. The ten largest clones take up approximately 7% of the sample. About this clone itself: What antigen it recognizes has not been identified. No quality values exist for individual bases; no much larger clone is one base distant.

Patients with a history of autoimmune disease or receiving systemic immunosuppression were excluded from the trial. Peripheral blood for TCR sequencing was drawn from every dose cohort at baseline, at cycle 4 day 1 and at cycle 7 day 1. Samples came from an open-label, multicenter, first-in-human phase I dose-escalation trial of ivuxolimab. Adults with locally advanced or metastatic melanoma, renal cell carcinoma, hepatocellular carcinoma or head and neck squamous cell carcinoma were enrolled in the trial. Before TCR sequencing, CD4+ T cells and CD8+ T cells were sorted from peripheral blood as separate populations. The sequenced sample was CD4+ or CD8+ T cells sorted from blood, obtained in a trial of the OX40 agonist ivuxolimab. This sequence originates from an adult with an advanced solid tumor such as melanoma, head and neck, liver or kidney cancer.

The CDR3 region reads CASSYLLREGAETQYF. The sequenced DNA: TGCGCCAGCAGCTACCTTTTGCGGGAGGGGGCAGAGACCCAGTACTTC. The rearrangement joined TRBV5-1 to TRBJ2-5; 9 bases in between match TRBD2. Trimmed from V: 3 bases; trimmed from J: 4 bases; junction bases lacking a gene match: 10. The cysteine opens and the phenylalanine closes a CDR3 of 16 amino acids. Only the CDR3 DNA is retained, 48 bases long and in frame from the first base. Sequences SGHRS (CDR1) and YFSETQ (CDR2) are obtained from the germline V gene.